This T cell receptor (beta chain) was recovered during a study of identical twins. Study-level points and caveats: Out-of-frame alpha sequences common to twins exhibited an excess of low generation probability.

Comments on this clonotype: Its antigen is undetermined.

This CDR3 is 16 amino acids long. In germline, CDR1 is DFQATT, CDR2 SNEGSKA (reference sequence). V shed 5 bases and J 1 base; nucleotides not matched to a gene: 10. Each CDR3 protein gets one entry after TCRdb re-called the 5' RACE reads with MiXCR. The sample shows about 470,000 distinct CDR3 sequences, more than 20% of them seen only once. A further study also used this sample, focusing on T cells expressing NK-cell markers.

The J gene is TRBJ2-3, the V gene TRBV20-1; the match to TRBD1 covers 9 bases. This receptor was identified in a woman under 30 in good health. The specimen was CD4+ T cells sorted from blood. Here the CDR3 reads CSALPLGQGRTDTQYF. CDR3 DNA: TGCAGTGCTCTCCCCCTGGGACAGGGACGCACAGATACGCAGTATTTT.